This T cell receptor beta chain emerged from a study of blood T cells in healthy people across ages. Study results and caveats: Older age coincided with a roughly linear decline in TCR beta diversity per million T cells.

The length of the CDR3 is 17 residues. Losses at the gene ends were 5 bases for V and 0 bases for J; bases not matched to a gene: 10. Germline V gene sequence: CDR1 SGHTA, CDR2 FQGNSA. Per-sample PBMC isolation yielded at least 6.5 million cells. Next came a second PCR, run for about 7 to 12 cycles, which used a sample-barcoded 5' primer along with a J-beta primer mix. Unique molecular identifiers of 12 random nucleotides labeled each cDNA. TCRdb ran MiXCR on the 5' RACE reads and lists one entry per CDR3 protein. The sample records 630,000 or so distinct CDR3 sequences, roughly 30% being singletons. Concerning this clonotype: Its specificity is not known.

This clonotype was sampled from a woman older than 75 in good health. The genes are TRBV7-2 and TRBJ2-4, with TRBD1 identical over 7 bases. Sequencing used blood. The chain's CDR3 is CASSPRTGYLAKNIQYF. In DNA form, the CDR3 reads TGTGCCAGCAGCCCCCGGACAGGCTACCTAGCCAAAAACATTCAGTACTTC.